This TCR beta chain was recovered during a study of cytomegalovirus exposure and HLA in healthy donors. Amplification used 60 Vbeta primers and 13 Jbeta primers. Sequencing was performed with immunoSEQ multiplex PCR; in TCRdb, only in-frame clones are kept and a portion is missing. This sample carries 100,000 to 150,000 clones, with 1.5% to 2% going to the ten biggest clones. The CDR3 contains 14 residues. V lost 0 bases and J 4 bases, leaving 10 bases between the germline ends. The germline gives CDR1 SGHNT, CDR2 YYREEE (reference sequence). This chain uses TRBV5-4 with TRBJ1-2, with D maybe TRBD1 (5 bases). Sequences were obtained from PBMCs. The origin of this receptor is a woman aged 40 to 50 in good health and CMV-seropositive. The CDR3 is CASSLVDSLYGYTF. CDR3 DNA: TGTGCCAGCAGCTTGGTTGACAGCCTCTATGGCTACACCTTC.